Listed below are T cell receptor beta chains from one sample, sequenced in a study of T cells in Graves' hyperthyroidism and ophthalmopathy. TCRdb passed the multiplex PCR reads through MiXCR, listing each CDR3 protein once. The sample lists fewer than 850,000 distinct CDR3 sequences; about 18% were seen once. Sequencing used blood. Receptors originate from a man aged 45-65 years with Graves' hyperthyroidism. The CDR3 runs from the conserved cysteine through the conserved F or W. D genes are given only for firm matches. Some rows mark clone size as missing; the rest say once, few, many or name a class of expanded clone.

13 | many | TRBJ2-3 | TRBV27 | TRBD2 | CASTSGSGDTQYF | TGTGCCAGCACTAGCGGGAGCGGAGATACGCAGTATTTT
16 | few | TRBJ2-1 | TRBV19 | - | CASRPMAGAVNNEQFF | TGTGCCAGTAGACCAATGGCGGGGGCAGTTAACAATGAGCAGTTCTTC
17 | - | TRBJ2-2 | TRBV2 | TRBD1 | CASSPNSPGTGSGELFF | TGTGCCAGCAGTCCAAACAGTCCCGGGACAGGGTCCGGGGAGCTGTTTTTT
13 | many | TRBJ1-6 | TRBV27 | TRBD1 | CASAGQGGSPLHF | TGTGCCAGCGCAGGACAGGGCGGTTCACCCCTCCACTTT
16 | - | TRBJ2-3 | TRBV7-8 | - | CASSDPRHPLSDTQYF | TGTGCCAGCAGCGACCCTAGGCATCCCTTGTCAGATACGCAGTATTTT
15 | few | TRBJ2-1 | TRBV18 | TRBD2 | CASSRLAEVYNEQFF | TGTGCCAGCTCTCGACTAGCGGAGGTATACAATGAGCAGTTCTTC
13 | many | TRBJ1-5 | TRBV19 | - | CASRTRENQPQHF | TGTGCCAGTAGGACACGCGAGAATCAGCCCCAGCATTTT
16 | few | TRBJ2-1 | TRBV6-1 | TRBD2 | CASDRGSGWNHNEQFF | TGTGCCAGCGACCGAGGTAGCGGGTGGAACCACAATGAGCAGTTCTTC
16 | many | TRBJ2-3 | TRBV7-3 | TRBD2 | CASSLTSASGSNTQYF | TGTGCCAGCAGCTTAACGTCGGCTAGCGGGAGTAATACGCAGTATTTT
15 | - | TRBJ2-3 | TRBV19 | TRBD2 | CASRPGLADADTQYF | TGTGCCAGTAGGCCGGGACTAGCGGACGCAGATACGCAGTATTTT
15 | many | TRBJ2-1 | TRBV12-3/TRBV12-4 | TRBD1 | CASSPPEATGVEQFF | TGTGCCAGCAGTCCACCTGAGGCGACAGGGGTTGAGCAGTTCTTC
15 | - | TRBJ2-7 | TRBV20-1 | TRBD1 | CSATNPGTGEGEQYF | TGCAGTGCTACCAACCCCGGGACAGGGGAAGGAGAGCAGTACTTC
11 | many | TRBJ2-1 | TRBV30 | - | CAWSPRHEQFF | TGTGCCTGGAGTCCACGACATGAGCAGTTCTTC
19 | few | TRBJ2-1 | TRBV24-1 | TRBD2 | CATSDRSLTSGSSYNEQFF | TGTGCCACCAGTGATCGATCACTAACTAGCGGAAGCTCCTACAATGAGCAGTTCTTC
14 | - | TRBJ1-1 | TRBV6-1 | - | CASSQTASNTEAFF | TGTGCCAGCAGTCAGACAGCAAGCAACACTGAAGCTTTCTTT
12 | - | TRBJ2-3 | TRBV7-9 | - | CASSLDLTPQYF | TGTGCCAGCAGCTTAGATTTGACTCCGCAGTATTTT
15 | many | TRBJ2-5 | TRBV27 | - | CASSLNGGPQETQYF | TGTGCCAGCAGTCTCAACGGTGGGCCCCAAGAGACCCAGTACTTC
15 | many | TRBJ2-7 | TRBV7-3 | - | CASSFSTGSSYEQYF | TGTGCCAGCAGCTTTAGCACAGGGTCCTCCTACGAGCAGTACTTC
14 | many | TRBJ1-1 | TRBV12-3/TRBV12-4 | - | CASSLGEGNTEAFF | TGTGCCAGCAGTTTAGGGGAGGGGAACACTGAAGCTTTCTTT
14 | many | TRBJ2-7 | TRBV2 | - | CASKERPRSYEQYF | TGTGCCAGCAAGGAACGGCCAAGGTCCTACGAGCAGTACTTC
14 | few | TRBJ2-3 | TRBV9 | - | CASSGAGVADTQYF | TGTGCCAGCAGCGGAGCAGGGGTAGCAGATACGCAGTATTTT
16 | many | TRBJ2-3 | TRBV28 | TRBD1 | CASSSGTAQGGDTQYF | TGTGCCAGCAGTTCCGGGACAGCACAGGGGGGAGATACGCAGTATTTT
14 | few | TRBJ2-5 | TRBV28 | TRBD2 | CASSPTSGFETQYF | TGTGCCAGCAGTCCGACTAGCGGATTTGAGACCCAGTACTTC